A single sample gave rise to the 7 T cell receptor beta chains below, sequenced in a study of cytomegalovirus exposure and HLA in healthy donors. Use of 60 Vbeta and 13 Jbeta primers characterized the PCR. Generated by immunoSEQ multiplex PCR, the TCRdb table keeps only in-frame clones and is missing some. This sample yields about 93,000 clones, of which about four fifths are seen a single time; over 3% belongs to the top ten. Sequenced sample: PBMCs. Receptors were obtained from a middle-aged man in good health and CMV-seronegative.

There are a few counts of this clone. The CDR3 DNA follows: TGTGCCAGCAGCTTTATAAACAGGGGGGGTATGGAGACCCAGTACTTC. This translates into CASSFINRGGMETQYF. The chain recombines TRBV5-6 with TRBJ2-5; TRBD1 is a possible D gene (8 bases). This CDR3 has 16 amino acids. Germline values: CDR1 SGHDT, CDR2 YYEEEE. Trimming cost V 2 bases and J 5 bases, with 19 bases left between them.

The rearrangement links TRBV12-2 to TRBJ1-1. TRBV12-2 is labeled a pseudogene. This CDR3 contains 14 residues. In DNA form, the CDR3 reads TGTGCAAGTCGCTTAGTGAGGGAGAACACTGAAGCTTTCTTT. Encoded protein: CASRLVRENTEAFF.

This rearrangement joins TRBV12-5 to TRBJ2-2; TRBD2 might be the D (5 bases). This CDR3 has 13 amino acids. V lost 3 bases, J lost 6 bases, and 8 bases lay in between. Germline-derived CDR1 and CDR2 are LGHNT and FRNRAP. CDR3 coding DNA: TGTGCTAGTGGTTTATCGGGGTCCGGGGAGCTGTTTTTT. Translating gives CASGLSGSGELFF.

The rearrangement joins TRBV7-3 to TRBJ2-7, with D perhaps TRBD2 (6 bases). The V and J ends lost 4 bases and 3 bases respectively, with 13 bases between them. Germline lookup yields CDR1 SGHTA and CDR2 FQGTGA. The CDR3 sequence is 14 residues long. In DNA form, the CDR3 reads TGTGCCAGCAGCTCCCTCGGGAGTAGCTACGAGCAGTACTTC. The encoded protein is CASSSLGSSYEQYF.

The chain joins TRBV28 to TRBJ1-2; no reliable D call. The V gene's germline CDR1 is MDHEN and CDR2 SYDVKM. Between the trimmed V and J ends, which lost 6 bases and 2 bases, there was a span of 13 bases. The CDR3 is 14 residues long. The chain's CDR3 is CASSQGAGNYGYTF. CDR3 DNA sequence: TGTGCCAGCAGCCAAGGCGCGGGAAACTATGGCTACACCTTC.

For the CDR3, the DNA is TGTGCCAGCAGTTACGCGGGTTTTGACGGGGAGCTGTTTTTT. It is translated as CASSYAGFDGELFF. This rearrangement joins TRBV6-5 to TRBJ2-2, with D tentatively TRBD2 (5 bases). Germline CDR1 is MNHEY and CDR2 is SVGAGI. The CDR3 runs 14 residues. Trimming pared 2 bases from V and 7 bases from J, leaving 11 bases between.

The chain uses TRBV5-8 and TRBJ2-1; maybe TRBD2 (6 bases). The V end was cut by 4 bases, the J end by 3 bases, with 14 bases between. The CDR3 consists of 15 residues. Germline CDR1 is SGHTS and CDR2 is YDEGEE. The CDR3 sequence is CASSQGLAFYNEQFF. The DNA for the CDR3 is TGTGCCAGCAGCCAGGGCCTAGCGTTCTACAATGAGCAGTTCTTC.